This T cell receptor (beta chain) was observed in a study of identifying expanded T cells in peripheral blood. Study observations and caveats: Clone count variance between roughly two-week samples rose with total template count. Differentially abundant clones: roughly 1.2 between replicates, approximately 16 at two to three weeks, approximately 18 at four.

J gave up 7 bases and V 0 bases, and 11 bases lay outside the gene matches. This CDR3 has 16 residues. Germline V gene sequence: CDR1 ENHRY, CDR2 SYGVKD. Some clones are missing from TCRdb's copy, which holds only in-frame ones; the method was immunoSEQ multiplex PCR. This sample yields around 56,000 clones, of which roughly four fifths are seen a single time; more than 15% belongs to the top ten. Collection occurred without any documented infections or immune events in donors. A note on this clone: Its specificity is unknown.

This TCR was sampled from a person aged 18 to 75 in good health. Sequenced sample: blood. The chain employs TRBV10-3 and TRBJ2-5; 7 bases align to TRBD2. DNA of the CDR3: TGTGCCATCAGTGAGTCGAATTTAATCAGCGGGGTGACCCAGTACTTC. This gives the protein CAISESNLISGVTQYF.